Each of the 29 T cell receptor beta chains below was sequenced from the same sample in a study of T-cell reconstitution after alpha-beta-depleted transplantation in children. As it was prepared, the TCRbeta library received unique molecular identifiers. TCRdb reanalysed the PCR reads using MiXCR and keeps one entry per CDR3 protein. The sample lists more than 550,000 distinct CDR3 sequences, roughly 10% seen once, with roughly 3.9% in the top ten. The sample in question was PBMCs from the stem cell graft donor, obtained from the stem cell graft. Source of these receptors: a human donor who donated a stem cell graft to a child with acute myeloid leukemia.

This clonotype was observed a few times. The V gene is TRBV3-1, the J gene TRBJ2-7; 7 bases match TRBD1. The CDR3 totals 13 residues. In germline, CDR1 is LGHDT, CDR2 YNNKEL (reference sequence). V lost 4 bases, J lost 5 bases, and 5 bases stayed unmatched. The CDR3 here is CASSLGGVNEQYF. The CDR3 DNA sequence: TGTGCCAGCAGCCTAGGGGGCGTCAACGAGCAGTACTTC.

This clonotype was seen many times. J is TRBJ1-5 and V is TRBV15; D remains ambiguous. Germline values: CDR1 LNHNV, CDR2 YYDKDF (reference sequence). The CDR3 sequence is 13 residues long. Trimming took 0 bases from V and 7 from J, leaving 7 bases between them. CDR3 sequence (DNA): TGTGCCACCAGCAGAGATCTGAAACAGCCCCAGCATTTT. This sequence encodes CATSRDLKQPQHF. The full variable domain, rest sourced from reference TRBV15 and TRBJ1-5, is DAMVIQNPRYQVTQFGKPVTLSCSQTLNHNVMYWYQQKSSQAPKLLFHYYDKDFNNEADTPDNFQSRRPNTSFCFLDIRSPGLGDTAMYLCATSRDLKQPQHFGDGTRLSIL.

This clonotype was counted at least ten times. The CDR3 coding sequence is TGTGCCAGCAGTTTGGTGGGGGCCATCTACAATGAGCAGTTCTTC. Protein sequence: CASSLVGAIYNEQFF. The rearrangement joins TRBV27 to TRBJ2-1; the D gene is possibly TRBD1 (6 bases). The CDR3 loop spans 15 amino acids. V lost 3 bases, J lost 3 bases, and 12 bases lay in between. Per the germline V gene, CDR1 is MNHEY and CDR2 is SMNVEV (reference sequence).

Only a few counts were recorded for this clonotype. This sequence joins TRBV20-1 and TRBJ1-2, with D unclear. Germline V gene sequence: CDR1 DFQATT, CDR2 SNEGSKA (reference sequence). CDR3 size: 14 residues. The V end lost 1 base, the J end lost 3 bases, and 12 bases lay between the germline ends. The CDR3 here is CSARVPISYYGYTF. The CDR3 DNA reads as TGCAGTGCTAGAGTTCCTATCTCCTACTATGGCTACACCTTC.

In this sample, this clonotype turned up a few times. The CDR3 loop reads CSARNPNTGELFF. As DNA, the CDR3 is TGCAGTGCGAGAAACCCCAACACCGGGGAGCTGTTTTTT. The genes are TRBV20-1 and TRBJ2-2; D uncertain. With 6 bases removed from V and 2 bases from J, the gap between germline ends came to 10 bases. CDR1 is DFQATT and CDR2 is SNEGSKA in the germline V gene (reference sequence). The CDR3 is 13 amino acids.

This clonotype appeared a few times. The V gene is TRBV4-3, the J gene TRBJ2-2, with unresolved D. Germline V gene lookup returns CDR1 LGHNA and CDR2 YSLEER. This CDR3 contains 15 residues. V shed 0 bases and J shed 6 bases, with 11 bases lying between them. The DNA for the CDR3 is TGCGCCAGCAGCCAAGATCGCGCTATTCCCGGGGAGCTGTTTTTT. It translates to CASSQDRAIPGELFF.

The chain is built from TRBV29-1 and TRBJ2-3; perhaps TRBD2 as D (5 bases). Germline assignment: CDR1 SQVTM and CDR2 ANQGSEA. CDR3 length: 13 amino acids. V shed 4 bases and J shed 2 bases, with 10 bases lying between them. The CDR3 here is CSVGAGSTDTQYF. The CDR3 DNA reads as TGCAGCGTTGGGGCGGGTTCCACAGATACGCAGTATTTT.

This clonotype has just a few counts. The V call is TRBV7-9, the J call TRBJ2-7, with TRBD1 identical over 9 bases. The germline CDR1 and CDR2 sequences are SEHNR and FQNEAQ (reference sequence). This CDR3 region has 16 residues. The V segment lost 5 bases and the J segment 3 bases; nucleotides outside the gene matches: 11. The CDR3 DNA sequence: TGTGCCAGCAGCACAGGCCGGGACAGGGCAATCTACGAGCAGTACTTC. Translated, it gives CASSTGRDRAIYEQYF.

This clonotype appeared a few times. V and J are TRBV20-1 and TRBJ2-4; the match to TRBD2 covers 8 bases. Germline lookup yields CDR1 DFQATT and CDR2 SNEGSKA (reference sequence). Trimming at V came to 3 bases and at J to 3 bases, leaving 13 bases not matched to a gene. The CDR3 is 17 amino acids. CDR3 bases: TGCAGTGCTAGGACAGCGGGGGCGGGAGCGGGCAAAAACATTCAGTACTTC. Translated, it gives CSARTAGAGAGKNIQYF.

This clonotype was recorded a few times. V gene TRBV20-1 combines with J gene TRBJ2-1; unclear D gene. Germline V gives CDR1 DFQATT, CDR2 SNEGSKA (reference sequence). The CDR3 is made up of 15 amino acids. V lost 0 bases, J lost 0 bases, and 9 bases lay in between. The CDR3 nucleotides are TGCAGTGCTAGAGATACCCGGAGCTCCTACAATGAGCAGTTCTTC. It translates to CSARDTRSSYNEQFF.

This clonotype showed up many times. The chain couples TRBV20-1 to TRBJ2-5, with D possibly matching TRBD1 (6 bases). Trimming cost V 3 bases and J 2 bases, with 10 bases left between them. In germline, CDR1 is DFQATT, CDR2 SNEGSKA (reference sequence). This CDR3 region has 13 residues. CDR3 sequence: CSARWQGQETQYF. CDR3 coding DNA: TGCAGTGCTAGGTGGCAGGGGCAAGAGACCCAGTACTTC.

This clonotype was detected many times. V usage is TRBV12-3 or TRBV12-4 and J usage is TRBJ2-6; D unresolved. The V end lost 8 bases, the J end lost 0 bases, and 11 bases lay between the germline ends. CDR3 length: 15 amino acids. This chain's CDR3 is CASFTTSSGANVLTF. CDR3 nucleotide sequence: TGTGCCAGCTTCACAACCAGCTCTGGGGCCAACGTCCTGACTTTC.

This clonotype has just a few counts. The V call is TRBV5-1, the J call TRBJ2-1, with 11 bases that match TRBD2. Germline values: CDR1 SGHRS, CDR2 YFSETQ. V dropped 0 bases and J dropped 7; count of bases not matched to a gene: 6. This CDR3 is 16 amino acids long. The CDR3 here is CASSLGLSGRGNEQFF. The DNA of the CDR3 is TGCGCCAGCAGCTTGGGTCTTAGCGGGAGGGGAAATGAGCAGTTCTTC.

In this sample, this clonotype turned up a few times. The chain has TRBV11-2 and TRBJ2-3; TRBD2 is a possible D gene (6 bases). Germline CDR1 SGHAT, CDR2 FQNNGV. V lost 3 bases to trimming and J lost 0 bases, with 19 bases between them. This CDR3 contains 18 residues. The CDR3 protein is CASSLRSMVAASTDTQYF. CDR3 DNA sequence: TGTGCCAGCAGCTTGAGGTCGATGGTAGCGGCTAGCACAGATACGCAGTATTTT.

This clonotype was counted between two and nine times. This sequence joins TRBV12-3 or TRBV12-4 and TRBJ1-1; TRBD1 matches at 9 bases. The CDR3 sequence is 16 residues long. V lost 7 bases to trimming and J lost 0 bases; unmatched junction nucleotides: 9. The CDR3 loop is CASILATGGVNTEAFF. In DNA form, the CDR3 reads TGTGCCAGCATTCTCGCAACAGGGGGCGTGAACACTGAAGCTTTCTTT.

This rearrangement joins TRBV6-5 to TRBJ1-1; tentatively, D is TRBD1 (6 bases). Germline loops: CDR1 MNHEY, CDR2 SVGAGI. V lost 3 bases to trimming and J lost 9 bases, with 17 bases between them. This CDR3 has 14 residues. The CDR3 region has the DNA TGTGCCAGCAGTTATCCCGGGACAACCGACAAAGCTTTCTTT. Protein product: CASSYPGTTDKAFF.

This clonotype was counted between two and nine times. The chain recombines TRBV5-1 with TRBJ2-7; 10 positions match TRBD2. There are 16 residues in the CDR3. From germline, CDR1 is SGHRS and CDR2 YFSETQ. Trimming took 0 bases from V and 2 from J; bases not matched to a gene: 5. The CDR3 loop is CASSLGSSGRTYEQYF. The CDR3, as DNA: TGCGCCAGCAGCTTGGGTTCTAGCGGGAGAACCTACGAGCAGTACTTC.

The sample holds a few counts of this clonotype. The J gene is TRBJ2-3, the V gene TRBV28; D is unresolved. The CDR3 is made up of 17 amino acids. The V end was cut by 6 bases, the J end by 0 bases, with 19 bases between. In germline, CDR1 is MDHEN, CDR2 SYDVKM. The CDR3 DNA is TGTGCCAGCAGGTTACGCCAGAGATCAATTAGCACAGATACGCAGTATTTT. This translates into CASRLRQRSISTDTQYF.

The chain has TRBV7-2 and TRBJ2-7, with D possibly being TRBD2 (6 bases). Germline values: CDR1 SGHTA, CDR2 FQGNSA. Trimming took 5 bases from V and 6 from J, leaving 11 bases between them. The CDR3 runs to 12 residues. CDR3 protein: CASSPGLPEQYF. The CDR3 nucleotides are TGTGCCAGCAGCCCGGGACTTCCCGAGCAGTACTTC.

This clonotype was observed a few times. V and J are TRBV20-1 and TRBJ1-5, with TRBD1 as a possible D gene (5 bases). Trimming took 1 base from V and 3 from J, leaving 16 bases between them. Germline lookup yields CDR1 DFQATT and CDR2 SNEGSKA (reference sequence). The CDR3 covers 16 residues. This chain's CDR3 is CSARGLTGRYNQPQHF. The CDR3 DNA reads TGCAGTGCTAGAGGGCTAACGGGACGGTACAATCAGCCCCAGCATTTT.

The V and J genes are TRBV27 and TRBJ2-1, with 9 bases that match TRBD2. The CDR3 contains 16 residues. V shed 7 bases and J 4 bases; nucleotides not matched to a gene: 11. The germline CDR1 and CDR2 sequences are MNHEY and SMNVEV (reference sequence). CDR3 DNA sequence: TGTGCCAGCAATTCAGATAGCGGGAGCGCGTACAATGAGCAGTTCTTC. This translates into CASNSDSGSAYNEQFF.

The chain couples TRBV7-2 to TRBJ2-7, with TRBD1 identical over 7 bases. CDR1 and CDR2 (germline): SGHTA, FQGNSA. The CDR3 is made up of 14 amino acids. Trimming took 1 base from V and 6 from J; bases not matched to a gene: 6. The CDR3 DNA reads as TGTGCCAGCAGCTTAGACTCAGGGGGTGGCGAGCAGTACTTC. Protein product: CASSLDSGGGEQYF.

The rearrangement uses TRBV7-9 and TRBJ2-2, with no clear D. The CDR3 is 13 residues long. The V and J ends lost 5 bases and 4 bases respectively, with 8 bases between them. Looked up from germline, CDR1 is SEHNR and CDR2 is FQNEAQ (reference sequence). CDR3 amino acids: CASSTDGTGELFF. In nucleotides, the CDR3 is TGTGCCAGCAGCACGGACGGCACCGGGGAGCTGTTTTTT.

About this clonotype: Since no conserved phenylalanine or tryptophan closes the CDR3, a read error is the likely cause. V usage is TRBV6-2 or TRBV6-3 and J usage is TRBJ1-1; 7 bases line up with TRBD1. CDR3 length: 13 amino acids. J was trimmed by 6 bases and V by 2 bases; bases with no gene match: 3. Per germline, CDR1 MNHEY and CDR2 SVGEGT. CDR3 loop: CASSYQTGPEAFI. CDR3 sequence (DNA): TGTGCCAGCAGTTACCAGACAGGGCCTGAAGCTTTCATT.

V usage is TRBV7-6 and J usage is TRBJ2-5; tentatively, D is TRBD1 (5 bases). This CDR3 comprises 15 residues. CDR1 and CDR2 from the germline V gene are SGHVS and FNYEAQ. Trimming pared 3 bases from V and 2 bases from J, leaving 13 bases between. The CDR3 DNA sequence: TGTGCCAGCAGCTTTGGCTGGGGCCCACAAGAGACCCAGTACTTC. Residues: CASSFGWGPQETQYF. Using reference TRBV7-6 and TRBJ2-5 for the parts outside the CDR3, the full variable domain is GAGVSQSPRYKVTKRGQDVALRCDPISGHVSLYWYRQALGQGPEFLTYFNYEAQQDKSGLPNDRFSAERPEGSISTLTIQRTEQRDSAMYRCASSFGWGPQETQYFGPGTRLLVL.

This clonotype was counted ten times or more. This chain uses TRBV29-1 with TRBJ2-2, with D perhaps matching TRBD2 (6 bases). CDR1 and CDR2 (germline): SQVTM, ANQGSEA. This CDR3 has 14 residues. The germline V and J ends were trimmed by 6 bases and 4 bases, with 15 bases remaining between them. The CDR3 DNA reads as TGCAGCGTGGGGGTCGGGGGAGGCACCGGGGAGCTGTTTTTT. This codes for CSVGVGGGTGELFF.

This clonotype was seen only a few times. This chain connects TRBV20-1 to TRBJ2-3, with a possible D match to TRBD2 (5 bases). Germline V gene data show CDR1 as DFQATT and CDR2 as SNEGSKA (reference sequence). The CDR3 runs 15 residues. Trimming left V 3 bases short and J 2 bases short, with 15 bases between. CDR3 protein: CSASDPGVVTDTQYF. The CDR3 region has the DNA TGCAGTGCTAGCGACCCCGGGGTGGTCACAGATACGCAGTATTTT.

The genes are TRBV6-1 and TRBJ2-5, with 8 nucleotides matching TRBD2. From germline, CDR1 is MNHNS and CDR2 SASEGT. V gave up 6 bases and J gave up 2 bases; unmatched junction bases: 8. The CDR3 spans 15 residues. In nucleotides, the CDR3 is TGTGCCAGCAGGGCATGGGGACTAGAACAAGAGACCCAGTACTTC. This encodes CASRAWGLEQETQYF.

This clonotype was observed a handful of times. CDR3 region: CASTITGGGNTEAFF. The DNA for the CDR3 is TGTGCCAGCACAATTACTGGGGGAGGGAACACTGAAGCTTTCTTT. The chain combines TRBV12-3 or TRBV12-4 with TRBJ1-1; TRBD1 is a possible D gene (5 bases). The CDR3 runs 15 residues. V lost 7 bases and J 1 base, leaving 16 bases between the germline ends.